These 17 T cell receptor beta chains were sequenced from one sample in a study of blood T cell dynamics during melanoma immunotherapy. Data came from immunoSEQ multiplex PCR; TCRdb stores just in-frame clones and leaves some out. The sample gives around 880 clones, about nine tenths of which show up once; roughly a tenth is in the top ten. Documented time point: pre-treatment baseline. Sequenced here: cell-free DNA from blood, sampled from a patient treated with checkpoint blockade. These receptor sequences come from a human donor with melanoma.

The chain couples TRBV15 to TRBJ2-3; TRBD2 aligns across 7 bases. Per germline, CDR1 LNHNV and CDR2 YYDKDF (reference sequence). The J segment lost 8 bases and the V segment lost 0 bases, leaving 14 bases of the junction unmatched. The CDR3 totals 17 residues. CDR3 amino acids: CATSRDKFERDGSTQYF. CDR3 DNA sequence: TGTGCCACCAGCAGAGATAAATTCGAGCGGGACGGGAGTACGCAGTATTTT.

This CDR3 is CASSERTGFHEQYF. The CDR3 DNA reads as TGTGCCAGCAGCGAAAGGACAGGGTTCCACGAGCAGTACTTC. V and J are TRBV27 and TRBJ2-7; 8 bases match TRBD1. The CDR3 loop spans 14 amino acids. Germline trimming cut 6 bases from V and 5 bases from J; bases unmatched to any gene: 9. The V gene's germline CDR1 is MNHEY and CDR2 SMNVEV (reference sequence).

The chain recombines TRBV2 with TRBJ1-4; 8 positions match TRBD1. The J segment lost 1 base and the V segment lost 6 bases, leaving 13 bases of the junction unmatched. The germline V gene encodes CDR1 SNHLY and CDR2 FYNNEI. The CDR3 runs 18 residues. Here the CDR3 reads CASRSGQGRDLTNEKLFF. CDR3 bases: TGTGCCAGCAGATCTGGACAGGGCCGGGATTTAACTAATGAAAAACTGTTTTTT.

The CDR3 region is CATHPLDPDDLYGYTF. CDR3 nucleotides: TGTGCCACCCATCCCCTTGACCCCGACGACCTCTATGGCTACACCTTC. This chain connects TRBV7-2 to TRBJ1-2, with D unresolved. The CDR3 has 16 amino acids. Trimming left V 10 bases short and J 4 bases short, with 25 bases between. Looked up from germline, CDR1 is SGHTA and CDR2 is FQGNSA. Full variable domain (remainder filled in from reference TRBV7-2 and TRBJ1-2): GAGVSQSPSNKVTEKGKDVELRCDPISGHTALYWYRQSLGQGLEFLIYFQGNSAPDKSGLPSDRFSAERTGGSVSTLTIQRTQQEDSAVYLCATHPLDPDDLYGYTFGSGTRLTVV.

This clone ranks as hyperexpanded. The rearrangement links TRBV7-8 to TRBJ1-3; possibly TRBD1 for D (5 bases). The V end was cut by 3 bases, the J end by 3 bases, with 12 bases between. The V gene's germline CDR1 is SGHVS and CDR2 FQNEAQ. This CDR3 comprises 15 residues. Written as DNA, the CDR3 is TGTGCCAGCAGCTTGGGGACGTGGTTTGGAAACACCATATATTTT. Translated, it gives CASSLGTWFGNTIYF.

The rearrangement uses TRBV19 and TRBJ2-6; D call uncertain. Trimming pared 4 bases from V and 5 bases from J, leaving 12 bases between. The CDR3 loop spans 15 amino acids. Germline V gene data show CDR1 as LNHDA and CDR2 as SQIVND (reference sequence). CDR3 sequence reads: CASSKSQSRANVLTF. The CDR3 coding sequence is TGTGCCAGTAGTAAATCACAAAGTCGGGCCAACGTCCTGACTTTC.

The CDR3 nucleotides read TGCGCCAGCAGCCAAGGGACACCCACCTACGAGCAGTACTTC. Its translation is CASSQGTPTYEQYF. The chain is built from TRBV4-3 and TRBJ2-7; D possibly corresponds to TRBD1 (5 bases). The germline V gene has CDR1 LGHNA and CDR2 YSLEER. CDR3 length equals 14 residues. V lost 1 base to trimming and J lost 2 bases, with 9 bases between them.

This clone appeared a few times. The V call is TRBV11-2, the J call TRBJ2-1; TRBD1 is a possible D gene (5 bases). The CDR3 sequence is 14 residues long. From germline, CDR1 is SGHAT and CDR2 FQNNGV. V was pared by 5 bases and J by 6 bases, with 14 bases between. In DNA form, the CDR3 reads TGTGCCAGCAGCCCCTGGACATTTACCAATGAGCAGTTCTTC. Its translation is CASSPWTFTNEQFF.

The chain joins TRBV2 to TRBJ1-5; weak D call: TRBD1 (6 bases). Trimming stripped 4 bases from V and 6 bases from J, with 13 bases between. This CDR3 region has 14 residues. From germline, CDR1 is SNHLY and CDR2 FYNNEI. The CDR3 loop is CASSVSGDRQPQHF. As DNA, the CDR3 is TGTGCCAGCAGTGTCTCAGGGGATCGTCAGCCCCAGCATTTT.

This chain links TRBV7-6 with TRBJ1-6; D not resolved. V was clipped by 1 base and J by 0 bases, with 10 bases between them. Germline V gene sequence: CDR1 SGHVS, CDR2 FNYEAQ. The CDR3 length is 17 residues. CDR3 protein: CASSLETFGSYNSPLHF. CDR3 DNA sequence: TGTGCCAGCAGCTTAGAGACATTCGGCTCCTATAATTCACCCCTCCACTTT.

The chain links TRBV19 to TRBJ1-5; the D gene is possibly TRBD1 (5 bases). V shed 0 bases and J shed 4 bases, with 10 bases lying between them. Germline-derived CDR1 and CDR2 are LNHDA and SQIVND (reference sequence). This CDR3 spans 15 amino acids. The CDR3 reads CASSIDRQGNQPQHF. In nucleotides, the CDR3 is TGTGCCAGTAGTATAGACCGTCAGGGAAATCAGCCCCAGCATTTT.

This sequence joins TRBV30 and TRBJ1-2; D may be TRBD1 (6 bases). This CDR3 has 13 amino acids. Germline CDR1 reads GTSNPN; CDR2 reads SVGIG (reference sequence). Trimming stripped 3 bases from V and 8 bases from J, with 16 bases between. CDR3 amino acids: CAWSGFTGSGYTF. For the CDR3, the DNA is TGTGCCTGGAGCGGATTTACAGGGTCCGGCTACACCTTC.

This clone has just one count. A junction boundary mismatches the germline segment, possibly from a read error. The chain carries TRBV5-5 and TRBJ1-2; D remains unclear. Germline CDR1 reads SGHKS; CDR2 reads YYEKEE (reference sequence). The CDR3 sequence is 12 residues long. The CDR3 sequence is CTSSPNFSGYTF. CDR3 coding DNA: TGTACCAGCAGCCCCAATTTTAGTGGCTACACCTTC.

The V call is TRBV11-2, the J call TRBJ2-2, with 16 bases aligning to TRBD2. The CDR3 has 17 residues. In germline, CDR1 is SGHAT, CDR2 FQNNGV. Unmatched junction bases numbered 0, after V lost 0 bases and J lost 5 bases. In nucleotides, the CDR3 is TGTGCCAGCAGCTTAGAGGGACTAGCGGGGGGGACCGGGGAGCTGTTTTTT. Translating it yields CASSLEGLAGGTGELFF.

The chain employs TRBV2 and TRBJ2-2; 13 nucleotides match TRBD2. The V gene's germline CDR1 is SNHLY and CDR2 FYNNEI. Losses at the gene ends were 6 bases for V and 7 bases for J; bases not matched to a gene: 5. The CDR3 totals 15 residues. CDR3 residues: CASREGLAGIGELFF. CDR3 DNA sequence: TGTGCCAGCAGGGAGGGACTAGCGGGAATCGGGGAGCTGTTTTTT.

V is TRBV18 and J is TRBJ2-6, with D possibly TRBD2 on 5 matching bases. Germline assignment: CDR1 KGHSH and CDR2 LQKENI. This CDR3 has 18 residues. Trimming pared 0 bases from V and 1 base from J, leaving 13 bases between. The CDR3: CASSPPRAVGSGANVLTF. CDR3 nucleotide sequence: TGTGCCAGCTCACCACCGAGGGCCGTGGGATCTGGGGCCAACGTCCTGACTTTC.

About this clone: This sample includes further DNA sequences coding for the same CDR3. The rearrangement uses TRBV28 and TRBJ2-5; the match to TRBD2 covers 7 bases. The CDR3 loop spans 15 amino acids. V was clipped by 5 bases and J by 0 bases; unmatched bases: 6. Germline V CDR1 and CDR2: MDHEN, SYDVKM. The CDR3 loop is CASSHGGGYQETQYF. The CDR3 DNA reads as TGTGCCAGCAGTCATGGGGGGGGGTACCAAGAGACCCAGTACTTC.